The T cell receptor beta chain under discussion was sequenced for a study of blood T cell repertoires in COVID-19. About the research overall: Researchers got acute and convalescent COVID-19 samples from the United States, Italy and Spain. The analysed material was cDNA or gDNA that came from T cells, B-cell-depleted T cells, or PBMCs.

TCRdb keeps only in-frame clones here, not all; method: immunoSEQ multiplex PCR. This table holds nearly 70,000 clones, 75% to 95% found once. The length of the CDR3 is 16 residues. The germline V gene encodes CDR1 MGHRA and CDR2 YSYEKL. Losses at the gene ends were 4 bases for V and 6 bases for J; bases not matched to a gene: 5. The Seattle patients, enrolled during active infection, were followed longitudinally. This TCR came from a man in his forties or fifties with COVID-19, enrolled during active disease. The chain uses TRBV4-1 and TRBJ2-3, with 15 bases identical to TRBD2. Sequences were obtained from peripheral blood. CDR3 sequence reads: CASSRGLAGGADTQYF. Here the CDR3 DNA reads TGCGCCAGCAGCCGAGGACTAGCGGGGGGGGCGGATACGCAGTATTTT.